The sequence of this T cell receptor (beta chain) was determined in a study of siplizumab effects on memory and regulatory T cells. Study-wide results and limits: Roughly 75-95% of proliferating clones (CD4+ or CD8+) could not be assigned a naive or memory phenotype. Naive T cells looked more diverse than memory cells, and they looked like major contributors to the alloresponse. Siplizumab cultures yielded proliferating Tregs whose suppressive function was not confirmed. Treg origin accounted for an average of 68.8% of mappable alloreactive CD4+ clones with siplizumab and roughly 26% in controls.

CDR3 size: 16 residues. With 3 bases removed from V and 5 bases from J, the gap between germline ends came to 18 bases. CDR1 is SGDLS and CDR2 is YYNGEE in the germline V gene. Measured with immunoSEQ multiplex PCR; TCRdb has only the in-frame clones, and not every one. The sample has about 100,000 clones; 75% to 95% are singletons. To note about this clone: Its antigen is still unknown.

The sequenced material came from CD4+ T cells sorted from blood. The clonotype comes from a human donor in good health. Some clones in this sample may be carry-over from other donors' samples. The chain is built from TRBV9 and TRBJ1-5; a weak D match, TRBD1 (5 bases). The CDR3 spells CASSAPGRNGYQPQHF. CDR3 nucleotide sequence: TGTGCCAGCAGCGCACCGGGACGCAATGGCTATCAGCCCCAGCATTTT.